A single T cell receptor (beta chain) is shown here with its context. These data are taken from a study of cytomegalovirus exposure and HLA in healthy donors. TCRdb's copy holds only in-frame clones and misses some; the assay was immunoSEQ multiplex PCR. The sample has 100,000 to 150,000 clones; approximately 91% are singletons. From germline, CDR1 is LNHDA and CDR2 SQIVND (reference sequence). The CDR3 is 16 amino acids. Unmatched junction bases numbered 5, after V lost 4 bases and J lost 1 base. The source of this sequence is a woman younger than 35 in good health and CMV-seronegative. Sequencing input: PBMCs. V and J are TRBV19 and TRBJ2-3; 10 nucleotides agree with TRBD1. The CDR3 nucleotides are TGTGCCAGTAGTAACCCCGGGACAGGGGGCACAGATACGCAGTATTTT. Encoded protein: CASSNPGTGGTDTQYF.